The clone carrying this T cell receptor (beta chain) was seen ten or more times. Its antigen is as yet unknown. This entry belongs to a study of response to subunit inactivated influenza vaccine. Findings and limits, study-wide: Few new T cells, the authors suggested, are recruited by each seasonal influenza vaccination.

TCRdb fed the RT-PCR reads into MiXCR, producing one record per CDR3 protein. The sample includes 530,000 or so distinct CDR3 sequences, 10% to 15% seen only once; the top ten take roughly 10%. Here the sequenced sample was PBMCs from blood, taken on the day of vaccination. The TCR comes from a middle-aged man who received an inactivated influenza vaccine.

In nucleotides, the CDR3 is TGTGCCAGCAGCCGATATCAGGGTGAGCAGTTCTTC. It is translated as CASSRYQGEQFF. The chain links TRBV7-2 to TRBJ2-1; D is possibly TRBD1 (5 bases). Trimming left V 5 bases short and J 9 bases short, with 11 bases between. The CDR3 contains 12 residues. The germline V gene has CDR1 SGHTA and CDR2 FQGNSA.